A single sample gave rise to the 27 T cell receptor beta chains below, sequenced in a study of naive CD8 T cells in extremely preterm neonates. Some clones are missing from TCRdb's copy, which holds only in-frame ones; the method was immunoSEQ multiplex PCR. The sample comprises approximately 6,000 clones, roughly 98% of which are singletons, and roughly 0.44% rests with the top ten. Cord blood came from elective full-term cesareans at 37-41 weeks without labor or membrane rupture. Sequenced material: naive CD8+ T cells from cord blood. The receptors shown here come from a newborn in good health.

The chain couples TRBV6-1 to TRBJ2-7, with D possibly being TRBD1 (6 bases). V lost 2 bases, J lost 3 bases, and 17 bases lay in between. The CDR3 consists of 16 residues. CDR1 and CDR2 from the germline V gene are MNHNS and SASEGT. The CDR3 coding sequence is TGTGCCAGCAGTGAATCCTTCGGAGCACAGGGCTACGAGCAGTACTTC. This encodes CASSESFGAQGYEQYF.

The chain combines TRBV7-3 with TRBJ2-7; 11 bases line up with TRBD1. This CDR3 is built from 13 residues. Germline CDR1 SGHTA, CDR2 FQGTGA. After removal of 5 bases from V and 6 bases from J, the junction contained 3 bases not matched to a gene. CDR3 DNA sequence: TGTGCCAGCAGCCCCGGACAGGGGGCCGAGCAGTACTTC. The encoded protein is CASSPGQGAEQYF.

The DNA for the CDR3 is TGTGCCAGCAGCTTAGCGAAGGGACAGGGGGTTAACACTGAAGCTTTCTTT. Its protein product is CASSLAKGQGVNTEAFF. V and J are TRBV7-8 and TRBJ1-1; 11 bases agree with TRBD1. Trimming cost V 0 bases and J 2 bases; bases outside gene matches: 5. Looked up from germline, CDR1 is SGHVS and CDR2 is FQNEAQ. The CDR3 spans 17 residues.

The chain joins TRBV11-2 to TRBJ2-5, with TRBD2 matching 15 bases. In germline, CDR1 is SGHAT, CDR2 FQNNGV. Trimming cost V 1 base and J 0 bases; bases outside gene matches: 6. The CDR3 spans 19 residues. CDR3 sequence (DNA): TGTGCCAGCAGCTTAGGATGGACTAGCGGGAGGGAATACCAAGAGACCCAGTACTTC. Translating it yields CASSLGWTSGREYQETQYF.

This clone was observed once. The V call is TRBV19, the J call TRBJ2-2, with 8 bases identical to TRBD2. Germline lookup yields CDR1 LNHDA and CDR2 SQIVND (reference sequence). J was trimmed by 4 bases and V by 3 bases; bases with no gene match: 4. This CDR3 has 15 residues. In DNA, the CDR3 is TGTGCCAGTAGTATCGGGACTAGAGGCACCGGGGAGCTGTTTTTT. It is translated as CASSIGTRGTGELFF.

A single count supports this clone. The rearrangement links TRBV7-9 to TRBJ1-1; the match to TRBD1 covers 9 bases. J was trimmed by 1 base and V by 4 bases; bases with no gene match: 7. Germline CDR1 and CDR2: SEHNR and FQNEAQ (reference sequence). The CDR3 consists of 16 residues. CDR3 region: CASSSWDREGNTEAFF. DNA of the CDR3: TGTGCCAGCAGCTCGTGGGACAGGGAAGGGAACACTGAAGCTTTCTTT.

The gene calls are TRBV9 and TRBJ2-1; tentative D call: TRBD1 (7 bases). The V gene lost 3 bases and the J gene lost 3 bases, with 19 bases spanning the gap. Germline V lookup: CDR1 SGDLS, CDR2 YYNGEE. The CDR3 covers 17 residues. The CDR3 region has the DNA TGTGCCAGCAGCGCCTCGGTTGGAGGGGGCTACTACAATGAGCAGTTCTTC. It encodes CASSASVGGGYYNEQFF.

The chain links TRBV28 to TRBJ2-2, with 12 bases matching TRBD1. Germline lookup yields CDR1 MDHEN and CDR2 SYDVKM. The CDR3 is 18 residues long. The junction had 14 bases not matched to a gene; V was cut back by 9 bases and J by 3 bases. The CDR3 region has the DNA TGTGCCAGGTCGGGACAGGGGGCCCCCCTGGAATACACCGGGGAGCTGTTTTTT. Its protein product is CARSGQGAPLEYTGELFF.

This clone was found once. The chain joins TRBV28 to TRBJ2-7, with D unclear. Trimming removed 3 bases at V and 3 bases at J, with 6 bases between. CDR3 length: 12 residues. Per germline, CDR1 MDHEN and CDR2 SYDVKM. CDR3 amino acids: CASSFLDYEQYF. As DNA, the CDR3 is TGTGCCAGCAGTTTCCTAGACTACGAGCAGTACTTC.

Turning to this clone: Compared with germline, one end of the junction differs, possibly owing to a read error. V usage is TRBV9 and J usage is TRBJ2-2; the match to TRBD2 covers 11 bases. The CDR3 covers 17 residues. The germline gives CDR1 SGDLS, CDR2 YYNGEE. The CDR3 is CAGSVAGGPQGTGELFF. CDR3 coding DNA: TGTGCCGGCAGCGTAGCGGGAGGGCCCCAAGGCACCGGGGAGCTGTTTTTT.

The chain joins TRBV7-2 to TRBJ2-5; 11 positions agree with TRBD2. The germline CDR1 and CDR2 sequences are SGHTA and FQGNSA. V shed 5 bases and J 2 bases; nucleotides not matched to a gene: 10. CDR3 length: 17 amino acids. This CDR3 reads CASSLITGLAVQETQYF. CDR3 nucleotides: TGTGCCAGCAGCCTTATTACGGGACTAGCGGTTCAAGAGACCCAGTACTTC.

This clone was detected only once. The chain couples TRBV4-1 to TRBJ1-2, with TRBD1 matching over 8 bases. This CDR3 has 16 amino acids. V dropped 0 bases and J dropped 1; count of bases not matched to a gene: 4. Germline-derived CDR1 and CDR2 are MGHRA and YSYEKL. The CDR3, as DNA: TGCGCCAGCAGCCAAGACAGGGGGCGTTTTAACTATGGCTACACCTTC. It yields the protein CASSQDRGRFNYGYTF.

This sequence joins TRBV7-3 and TRBJ2-2; 12 bases match TRBD2. Germline V gene data show CDR1 as SGHTA and CDR2 as FQGTGA. This CDR3 comprises 15 residues. V was pared by 3 bases and J by 4 bases, with 0 bases of the junction left unmatched. Here the CDR3 reads CASSLTSGSTGELFF. CDR3 in DNA: TGTGCCAGCAGCTTGACTAGCGGGAGCACCGGGGAGCTGTTTTTT.

The chain is built from TRBV9 and TRBJ1-2; 10 bases are shared with TRBD1. The CDR3 covers 14 residues. The trim removed 4 bases at V and 3 bases at J, leaving 3 bases unmatched. Germline-derived CDR1 and CDR2 are SGDLS and YYNGEE. CDR3 residues: CASSPTGGDYGYTF. CDR3 bases: TGTGCCAGCAGCCCGACAGGGGGCGACTATGGCTACACCTTC.

V gene TRBV27 combines with J gene TRBJ1-4; D is ambiguous. The CDR3 runs to 14 residues. V lost 3 bases to trimming and J lost 4 bases, with 9 bases between them. Germline CDR1 and CDR2: MNHEY and SMNVEV (reference sequence). CDR3 protein: CASSLAGNNEKLFF. CDR3 coding DNA: TGTGCCAGCAGTTTGGCGGGGAATAATGAAAAACTGTTTTTT.

This clone was found once. DNA for the CDR3: TGTGCCAGCAGCGTAGGGACTGCTAACATTCAGTACTTC. This gives the protein CASSVGTANIQYF. The chain is built from TRBV9 and TRBJ2-4, with a tentative D call TRBD2 (5 bases). CDR1 is SGDLS, CDR2 YYNGEE, per germline. The CDR3 sequence is 13 residues long. V dropped 0 bases and J dropped 7 bases, with 8 bases sitting between them.

About this clone: The junction departs from the called germline gene at one end, perhaps through a read error. Other DNA sequences from this sample encode an identical CDR3 as well. This chain links TRBV4-1 with TRBJ2-1; D possibly corresponds to TRBD1 (6 bases). In germline, CDR1 is MGHRA, CDR2 YSYEKL. The CDR3 totals 16 residues. The CDR3 DNA follows: TGTGCCAGCAGCCAAGATGAAGGGGGCTCCTACAATGAGCAGTTCTTC. Translation gives CASSQDEGGSYNEQFF.

The J gene is TRBJ1-5, the V gene TRBV9; TRBD1 matches 7 bases. This CDR3 region has 15 residues. With 4 bases clipped from V and 5 bases from J, the junction kept 9 bases outside the gene matches. The germline V gene has CDR1 SGDLS and CDR2 YYNGEE. CDR3 coding DNA: TGTGCCAGCAGCTCAGGGGGGTGGGGTGATCAGCCCCAGCATTTT. Protein sequence: CASSSGGWGDQPQHF.

V gene TRBV5-4 combines with J gene TRBJ2-5; D remains ambiguous. The V gene's germline CDR1 is SGHNT and CDR2 YYREEE (reference sequence). The germline V and J ends were trimmed by 4 bases and 5 bases, with 9 bases remaining between them. This CDR3 has 12 amino acids. As DNA, the CDR3 is TGTGCCAGCAGCGGCCAAAGTGAGACCCAGTACTTC. This encodes CASSGQSETQYF.

The J gene is TRBJ2-1, the V gene TRBV9; 11 positions match TRBD2. After removal of 0 bases from V and 4 bases from J, the junction contained 6 bases not matched to a gene. The germline V gene encodes CDR1 SGDLS and CDR2 YYNGEE. CDR3 length: 17 residues. CDR3 in DNA: TGTGCCAGCAGCGTAGAGGCTAGCGGGGGGCCATACAATGAGCAGTTCTTC. As protein: CASSVEASGGPYNEQFF.

The V call is TRBV9, the J call TRBJ2-7; 7 bases fit TRBD1. The CDR3 sequence is 16 residues long. The junction had 8 bases not matched to a gene; V was cut back by 0 bases and J by 2 bases. The germline V gene encodes CDR1 SGDLS and CDR2 YYNGEE. CDR3 amino acids: CASSVAYRGGPYEQYF. CDR3 coding DNA: TGTGCCAGCAGCGTAGCCTATCGAGGGGGCCCCTACGAGCAGTACTTC.

This rearrangement joins TRBV9 to TRBJ2-2; 9 nucleotides match TRBD2. Germline V lookup: CDR1 SGDLS, CDR2 YYNGEE. CDR3 size: 16 residues. Trimming at V came to 1 base and at J to 1 base, leaving 2 bases not matched to a gene. CDR3 nucleotide sequence: TGTGCCAGCAGCGTAAATAGCGGGGGGAACACCGGGGAGCTGTTTTTT. Translating gives CASSVNSGGNTGELFF.

The chain has TRBV6-1 and TRBJ2-3, with D tentatively TRBD1 (6 bases). The germline gives CDR1 MNHNS, CDR2 SASEGT. The V gene lost 1 base and the J gene lost 4 bases, with 6 bases spanning the gap. The CDR3 consists of 13 residues. The CDR3 here is CASSEDRADTQYF. CDR3 nucleotide sequence: TGTGCCAGCAGTGAAGACAGGGCAGATACGCAGTATTTT.

This sequence joins TRBV4-1 and TRBJ2-5; TRBD1 matches 9 bases. Germline V lookup: CDR1 MGHRA, CDR2 YSYEKL. With 5 bases clipped from V and 5 bases from J, the junction kept 6 bases outside the gene matches. The CDR3 has 14 residues. For the CDR3, the DNA is TGCGCCAGCAGCTCCGGGACAGGGCATGAGACCCAGTACTTC. This gives the protein CASSSGTGHETQYF.

The table lists this clone with a count of one. An end of the junction differs from the germline gene, which may be a read error. Distinct nucleotide sequences in the sample also encode this CDR3. The V gene is TRBV2, the J gene TRBJ2-3, with 11 bases that match TRBD2. The germline CDR1 and CDR2 sequences are SNHLY and FYNNEI. This CDR3 comprises 13 residues. The CDR3 DNA reads TGTGCCAGCGTTAGCGGGGGGGCCGATACGCAGTACTTT. This sequence encodes CASVSGGADTQYF.

This clone showed up just once. This chain connects TRBV4-3 to TRBJ2-7, with unresolved D. The CDR3 extends over 15 amino acids. The V end lost 2 bases, the J end lost 4 bases, and 15 bases lay between the germline ends. Germline assignment: CDR1 LGHNA and CDR2 YSLEER. This CDR3 is CASSQKETHPYEQYF. CDR3 bases: TGCGCCAGCAGCCAAAAGGAGACCCATCCATACGAGCAGTACTTC.

The rearrangement uses TRBV5-1 and TRBJ2-1, with 10 nucleotides matching TRBD2. Germline V gives CDR1 SGHRS, CDR2 YFSETQ. The CDR3 is 13 residues long. After removal of 6 bases from V and 6 bases from J, the junction contained 3 bases not matched to a gene. The CDR3 DNA sequence: TGCGCCAGCAAACTAGCGGGGACCAATGAGCAGTTCTTC. The encoded protein is CASKLAGTNEQFF.